This T cell receptor beta chain was captured in a study of blood T cell repertoires in COVID-19. This CDR3 comprises 14 residues. Germline V CDR1 and CDR2: MRHNA, SNTAGT. J gave up 7 bases and V 7 bases, and 7 bases lay outside the gene matches. Sequencing used immunoSEQ multiplex PCR; TCRdb keeps in-frame clones, though not all of them. Among about 410,000 clones listed, 86% were seen once. The specimen was peripheral blood. The gene calls are TRBV6-4 and TRBJ2-2, with 9 bases that match TRBD2. This receptor was obtained from a woman aged 25-40 years with active or convalescent COVID-19. CDR3: CASKERGEIGELFF. CDR3 DNA: TGTGCCAGCAAAGAGCGGGGGGAGATCGGGGAGCTGTTTTTT.